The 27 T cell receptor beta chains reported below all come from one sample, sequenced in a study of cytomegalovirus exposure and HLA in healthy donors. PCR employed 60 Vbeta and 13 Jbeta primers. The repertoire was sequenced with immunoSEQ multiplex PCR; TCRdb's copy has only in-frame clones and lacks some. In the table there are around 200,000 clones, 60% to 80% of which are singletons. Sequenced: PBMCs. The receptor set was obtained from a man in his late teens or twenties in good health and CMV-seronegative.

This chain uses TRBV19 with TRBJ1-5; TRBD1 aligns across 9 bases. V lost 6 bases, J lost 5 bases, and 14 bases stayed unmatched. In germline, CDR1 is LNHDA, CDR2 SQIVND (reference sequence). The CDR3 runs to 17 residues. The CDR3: CASSITPGQGQHQPQHF. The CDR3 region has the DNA TGTGCCAGTAGCATAACACCGGGACAGGGCCAACATCAGCCCCAGCATTTT.

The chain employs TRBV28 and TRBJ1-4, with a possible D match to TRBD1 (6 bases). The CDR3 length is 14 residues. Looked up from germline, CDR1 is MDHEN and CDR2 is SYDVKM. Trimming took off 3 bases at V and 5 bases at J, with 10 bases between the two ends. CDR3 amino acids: CASSFRGLNEKLFF. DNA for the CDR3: TGTGCCAGCAGTTTCAGGGGATTGAATGAAAAACTGTTTTTT.

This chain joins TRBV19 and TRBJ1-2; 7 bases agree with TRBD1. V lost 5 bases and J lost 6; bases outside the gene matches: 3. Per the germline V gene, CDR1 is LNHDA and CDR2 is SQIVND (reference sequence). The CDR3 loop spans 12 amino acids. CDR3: CASSDRVNGYTF. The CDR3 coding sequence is TGTGCCAGTAGTGACAGGGTCAATGGCTACACCTTC.

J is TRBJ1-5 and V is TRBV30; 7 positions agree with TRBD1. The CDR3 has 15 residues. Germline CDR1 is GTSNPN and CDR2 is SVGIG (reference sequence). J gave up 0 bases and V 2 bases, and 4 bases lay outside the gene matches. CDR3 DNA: TGTGCCTGGAGTACAGGGGCCTATAGCAATCAGCCCCAGCATTTT. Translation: CAWSTGAYSNQPQHF.

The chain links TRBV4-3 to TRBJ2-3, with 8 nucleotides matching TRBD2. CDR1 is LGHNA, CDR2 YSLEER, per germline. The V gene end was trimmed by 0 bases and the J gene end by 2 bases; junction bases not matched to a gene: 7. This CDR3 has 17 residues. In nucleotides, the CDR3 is TGCGCCAGCAGCCAAGAATTAGCGGGGCGGGCCACAGATACGCAGTATTTT. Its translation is CASSQELAGRATDTQYF.

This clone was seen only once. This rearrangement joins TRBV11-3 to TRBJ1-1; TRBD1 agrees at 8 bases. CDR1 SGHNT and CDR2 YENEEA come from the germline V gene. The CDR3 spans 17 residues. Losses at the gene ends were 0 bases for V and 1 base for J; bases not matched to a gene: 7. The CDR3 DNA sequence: TGTGCCAGCAGCTTAGATCTTAGGGGACAGGCGAACACTGAAGCTTTCTTT. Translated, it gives CASSLDLRGQANTEAFF.

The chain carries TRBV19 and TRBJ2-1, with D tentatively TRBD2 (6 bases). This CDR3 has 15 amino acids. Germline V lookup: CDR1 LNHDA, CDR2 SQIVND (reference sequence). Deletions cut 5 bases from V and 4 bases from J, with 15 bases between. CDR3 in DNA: TGTGCCAGTAGTCCTTCCGGGACTGGTTACAATGAGCAGTTCTTC. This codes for CASSPSGTGYNEQFF.

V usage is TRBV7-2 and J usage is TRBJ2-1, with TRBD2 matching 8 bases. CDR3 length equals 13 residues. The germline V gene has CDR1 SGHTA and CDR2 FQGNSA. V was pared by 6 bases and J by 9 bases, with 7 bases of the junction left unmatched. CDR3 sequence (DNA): TGTGCCAGCAGTCCCAAAAGCGGGAGTGAGCAGTTCTTC. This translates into CASSPKSGSEQFF. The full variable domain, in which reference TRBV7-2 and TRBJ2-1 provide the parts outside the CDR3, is GAGVSQSPSNKVTEKGKDVELRCDPISGHTALYWYRQSLGQGLEFLIYFQGNSAPDKSGLPSDRFSAERTGGSVSTLTIQRTQQEDSAVYLCASSPKSGSEQFFGPGTRLTVL.

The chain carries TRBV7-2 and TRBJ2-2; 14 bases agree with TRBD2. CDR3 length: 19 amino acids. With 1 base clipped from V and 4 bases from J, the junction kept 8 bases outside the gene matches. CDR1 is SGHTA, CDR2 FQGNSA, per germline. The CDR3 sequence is CASSLGLAGGGGFTGELFF. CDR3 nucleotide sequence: TGTGCCAGCAGCTTAGGACTAGCGGGAGGGGGCGGTTTCACCGGGGAGCTGTTTTTT.

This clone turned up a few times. The CDR3, as DNA: TGTGCCAGCACCTCCCTCCGGGGGAGATACGAGCAGTACTTC. Its protein product is CASTSLRGRYEQYF. This sequence joins TRBV11-2 and TRBJ2-7, with a weak D call TRBD2 (6 bases). From germline, CDR1 is SGHAT and CDR2 FQNNGV. This CDR3 is 14 amino acids long. Trimming removed 7 bases at V and 4 bases at J, with 17 bases between. Full variable domain (missing parts from reference TRBV11-2 and TRBJ2-7): EAGVAQSPRYKIIEKRQSVAFWCNPISGHATLYWYQQILGQGPKLLIQFQNNGVVDDSQLPKDRFSAERLKGVDSTLKIQPAKLEDSAVYLCASTSLRGRYEQYFGPGTRLTVT.

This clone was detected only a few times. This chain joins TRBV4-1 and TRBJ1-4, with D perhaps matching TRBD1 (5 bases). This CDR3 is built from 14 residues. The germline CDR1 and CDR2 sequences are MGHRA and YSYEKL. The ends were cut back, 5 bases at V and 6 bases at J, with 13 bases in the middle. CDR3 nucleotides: TGCGCCAGCAGCTACCAGGGTCCGGATGAAAAACTGTTTTTT. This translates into CASSYQGPDEKLFF.

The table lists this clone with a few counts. CDR3 loop: CASSWGQNNEQFF. The CDR3 coding sequence is TGTGCCAGCAGTTGGGGACAAAACAATGAGCAGTTCTTC. This chain links TRBV28 with TRBJ2-1; weak D call: TRBD1 (6 bases). The CDR3 is 13 amino acids. The germline CDR1 and CDR2 sequences are MDHEN and SYDVKM. Trimming stripped 4 bases from V and 5 bases from J, with 9 bases between.

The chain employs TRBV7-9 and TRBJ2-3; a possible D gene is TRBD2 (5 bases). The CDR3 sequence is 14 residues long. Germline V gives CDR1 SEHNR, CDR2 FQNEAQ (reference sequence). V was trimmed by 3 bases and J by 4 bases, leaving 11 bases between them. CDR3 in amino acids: CASSFFGGADTQYF. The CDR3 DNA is TGTGCCAGCAGCTTTTTCGGAGGCGCAGATACGCAGTATTTT.

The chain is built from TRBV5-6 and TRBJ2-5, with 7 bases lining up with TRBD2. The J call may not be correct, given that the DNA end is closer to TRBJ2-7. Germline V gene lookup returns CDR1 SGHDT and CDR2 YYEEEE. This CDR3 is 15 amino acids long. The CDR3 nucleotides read TGTGCCAGCAGCTTGGTGGCGGGAGTATTGTACGAGCAGTACTTC. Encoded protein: CASSLVAGVLYEQYF.

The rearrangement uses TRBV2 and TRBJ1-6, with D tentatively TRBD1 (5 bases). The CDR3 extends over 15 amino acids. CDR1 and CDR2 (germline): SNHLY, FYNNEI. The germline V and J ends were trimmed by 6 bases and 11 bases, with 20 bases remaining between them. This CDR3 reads CASSSQALDTTPLHF. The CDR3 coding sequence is TGTGCCAGCAGCTCACAAGCCCTGGACACTACACCCCTCCACTTT. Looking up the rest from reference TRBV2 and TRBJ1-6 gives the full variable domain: EPEVTQTPSHQVTQMGQEVILRCVPISNHLYFYWYRQILGQKVEFLVSFYNNEISEKSEIFDDQFSVERPDGSNFTLKIRSTKLEDSAMYFCASSSQALDTTPLHFGNGTRLTVT.

DNA for the CDR3: TGTGCCAGCAGTGCCTCCCCGGGGAGCAATCAGCCCCAGCATTTT. Translated, it gives CASSASPGSNQPQHF. V is TRBV6-1 and J is TRBJ1-5, with no clear D. Trimming took 4 bases from V and 1 from J, leaving 11 bases between them. This CDR3 has 15 residues. Germline assignment: CDR1 MNHNS and CDR2 SASEGT.

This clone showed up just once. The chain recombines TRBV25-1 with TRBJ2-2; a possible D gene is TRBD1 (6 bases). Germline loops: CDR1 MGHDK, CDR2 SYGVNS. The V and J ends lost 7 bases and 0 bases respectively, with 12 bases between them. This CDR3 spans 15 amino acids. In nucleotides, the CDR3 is TGTGCCAGCACCGTAACAGGGACGAACACCGGGGAGCTGTTTTTT. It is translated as CASTVTGTNTGELFF.

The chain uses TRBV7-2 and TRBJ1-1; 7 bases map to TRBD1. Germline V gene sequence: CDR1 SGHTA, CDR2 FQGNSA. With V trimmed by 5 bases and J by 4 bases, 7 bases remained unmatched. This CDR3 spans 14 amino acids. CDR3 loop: CASSLQGQGTEAFF. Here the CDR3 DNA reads TGTGCCAGCAGCCTACAGGGGCAGGGCACTGAAGCTTTCTTT.

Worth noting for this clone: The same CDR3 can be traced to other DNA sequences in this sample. The CDR3 coding sequence is TGTGCCAGCAGCTTCGGGACAGGCCAAGAGACCCAGTACTTC. Translating gives CASSFGTGQETQYF. The chain has TRBV5-4 and TRBJ2-5; 8 positions agree with TRBD1. The length of the CDR3 is 14 residues. V lost 2 bases to trimming and J lost 1 base; unmatched junction nucleotides: 1. From germline, CDR1 is SGHNT and CDR2 YYREEE (reference sequence).

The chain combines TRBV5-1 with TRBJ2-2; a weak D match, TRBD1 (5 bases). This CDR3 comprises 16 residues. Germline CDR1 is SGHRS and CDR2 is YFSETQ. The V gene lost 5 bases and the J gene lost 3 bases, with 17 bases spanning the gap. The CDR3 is CASRNDSRGDTGELFF. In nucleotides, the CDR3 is TGCGCCAGCAGAAACGACTCTAGGGGCGACACCGGGGAGCTGTTTTTT.

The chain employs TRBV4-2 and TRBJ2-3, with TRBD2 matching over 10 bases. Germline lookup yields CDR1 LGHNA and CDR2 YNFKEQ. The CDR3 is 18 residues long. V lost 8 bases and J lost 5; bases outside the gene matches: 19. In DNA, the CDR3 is TGTGCCAGCCGGCGAGGGACTAGCGACCGCACGGAGGTAGATACGCAGTATTTT. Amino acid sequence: CASRRGTSDRTEVDTQYF.

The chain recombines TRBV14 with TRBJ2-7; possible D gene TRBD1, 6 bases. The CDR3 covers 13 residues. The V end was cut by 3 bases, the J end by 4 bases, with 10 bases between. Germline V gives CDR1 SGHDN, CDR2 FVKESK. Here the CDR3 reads CASSHTGWYEQYF. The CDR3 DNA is TGTGCCAGCAGCCACACAGGGTGGTACGAGCAGTACTTC.

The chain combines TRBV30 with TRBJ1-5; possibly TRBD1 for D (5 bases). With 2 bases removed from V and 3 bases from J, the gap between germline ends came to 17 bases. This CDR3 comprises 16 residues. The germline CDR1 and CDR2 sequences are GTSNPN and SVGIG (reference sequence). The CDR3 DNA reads TGTGCCTGGAGTACGACTGGGGGGGTAAACAATCAGCCCCAGCATTTT. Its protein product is CAWSTTGGVNNQPQHF.

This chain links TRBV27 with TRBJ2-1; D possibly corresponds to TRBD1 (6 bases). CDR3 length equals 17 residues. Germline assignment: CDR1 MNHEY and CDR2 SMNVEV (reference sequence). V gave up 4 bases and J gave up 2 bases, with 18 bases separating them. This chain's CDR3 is CASSSSVRGSPYNEQFF. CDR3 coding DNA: TGTGCCAGCAGTTCCTCAGTCAGGGGATCTCCCTACAATGAGCAGTTCTTC.

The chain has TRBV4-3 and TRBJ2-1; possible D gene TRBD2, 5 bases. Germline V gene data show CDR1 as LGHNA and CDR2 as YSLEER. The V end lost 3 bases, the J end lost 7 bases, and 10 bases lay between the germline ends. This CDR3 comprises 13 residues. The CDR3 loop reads CASSHALANEQFF. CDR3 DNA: TGCGCCAGCAGCCATGCCCTAGCAAATGAGCAGTTCTTC.

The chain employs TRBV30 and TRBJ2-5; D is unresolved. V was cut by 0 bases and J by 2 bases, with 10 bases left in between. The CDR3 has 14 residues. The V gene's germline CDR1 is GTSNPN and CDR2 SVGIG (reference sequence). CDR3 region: CAWSVLGLQETQYF. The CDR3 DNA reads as TGTGCCTGGAGTGTACTCGGTTTGCAAGAGACCCAGTACTTC.

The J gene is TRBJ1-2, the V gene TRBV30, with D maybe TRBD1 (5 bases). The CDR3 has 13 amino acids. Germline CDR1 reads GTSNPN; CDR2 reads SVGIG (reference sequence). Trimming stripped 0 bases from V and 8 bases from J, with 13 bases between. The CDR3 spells CAWSVGRAEGYTF. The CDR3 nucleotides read TGTGCCTGGAGTGTCGGCAGGGCAGAAGGCTACACCTTC.